Presented here are 25 T cell receptor beta chains from one specimen sequenced in a study of cytomegalovirus exposure and HLA in healthy donors. The PCR made use of 60 Vbeta and 13 Jbeta primers. Produced via immunoSEQ multiplex PCR; TCRdb's table is partial and in-frame only. This table holds tens of thousands of clones, roughly four fifths found once. The sample consisted of PBMCs. These receptors all come from a man aged 18 to 30 in good health and CMV-seronegative.

CDR3 DNA sequence: TGTGCCAGCTCACCTGGACAGGGCGATCAGCCCCAGCATTTT. Encoded protein: CASSPGQGDQPQHF. V gene TRBV18 combines with J gene TRBJ1-5; 8 bases line up with TRBD1. V dropped 3 bases and J dropped 5; count of bases not matched to a gene: 3. Germline loops: CDR1 KGHSH, CDR2 LQKENI. The CDR3 runs 14 residues.

The V and J genes are TRBV11-3 and TRBJ2-7; 7 bases are a match to TRBD1. Germline trimming cut 1 base from V and 6 bases from J; bases unmatched to any gene: 3. CDR3 length: 13 residues. Per germline, CDR1 SGHNT and CDR2 YENEEA. The CDR3 here is CASSLGTGAEQYF. In DNA, the CDR3 is TGTGCCAGCAGCTTAGGTACAGGGGCCGAGCAGTACTTC. Together with reference TRBV11-3 and TRBJ2-7, the CDR3 gives the full variable domain: EAGVVQSPRYKIIEKKQPVAFWCNPISGHNTLYWYLQNLGQGPELLIRYENEEAVDDSQLPKDRFSAERLKGVDSTLKIQPAELGDSAVYLCASSLGTGAEQYFGPGTRLTVT.

The rearrangement uses TRBV9 and TRBJ2-7; 12 bases match TRBD2. J was trimmed by 3 bases and V by 3 bases; bases with no gene match: 1. Germline values: CDR1 SGDLS, CDR2 YYNGEE. The CDR3 runs 14 residues. This CDR3 is CASSAGLAGYEQYF. CDR3 bases: TGTGCCAGCAGCGCGGGACTAGCGGGCTACGAGCAGTACTTC.

This clone appeared once. The chain recombines TRBV28 with TRBJ2-7; no reliable D call. The CDR3 totals 11 residues. In germline, CDR1 is MDHEN, CDR2 SYDVKM. Trimming pared 2 bases from V and 5 bases from J, leaving 4 bases between. The CDR3 nucleotides read TGTGCCAGCAGTTTAAAGCACGAGCAGTACTTC. Protein sequence: CASSLKHEQYF.

This chain links TRBV18 with TRBJ1-1, with D possibly being TRBD1 (5 bases). The V end was cut by 2 bases, the J end by 5 bases, with 21 bases between. The germline V gene encodes CDR1 KGHSH and CDR2 LQKENI. CDR3 length: 17 amino acids. CDR3 residues: CASSPTRGPDGRTEAFF. DNA for the CDR3: TGTGCCAGCTCACCAACAAGGGGCCCCGATGGACGGACTGAAGCTTTCTTT.

CDR3 protein: CATRSGNTIYF. DNA for the CDR3: TGCGCCACCCGTTCTGGAAACACCATATATTTT. The rearrangement links TRBV10-1 to TRBJ1-3, with unresolved D. Germline CDR1 is WNHNN and CDR2 is SYGVQD (reference sequence). The CDR3 has 11 amino acids. Trimming pared 10 bases from V and 1 base from J, leaving 5 bases between.

The chain couples TRBV2 to TRBJ1-2, with a tentative D call TRBD1 (5 bases). This CDR3 spans 15 amino acids. V lost 7 bases, J lost 7 bases, and 22 bases lay in between. Germline V gives CDR1 SNHLY, CDR2 FYNNEI. CDR3 nucleotides: TGTGCCAGCACCCCCCGGTTGCCAGGGTCGAGTGGCTACACCTTC. This gives the protein CASTPRLPGSSGYTF. Full variable domain (rest looked up from reference TRBV2 and TRBJ1-2): EPEVTQTPSHQVTQMGQEVILRCVPISNHLYFYWYRQILGQKVEFLVSFYNNEISEKSEIFDDQFSVERPDGSNFTLKIRSTKLEDSAMYFCASTPRLPGSSGYTFGSGTRLTVV.

The genes are TRBV7-3 and TRBJ1-1; D remains unclear. The V and J ends lost 3 bases and 1 base respectively, with 6 bases between them. CDR1 and CDR2 from the germline V gene are SGHTA and FQGTGA. The CDR3 is 13 amino acids. The CDR3 DNA sequence: TGTGCCAGCAGCTTCGACTGGAACACTGAAGCTTTCTTT. This codes for CASSFDWNTEAFF.

For the CDR3, the DNA is TGCAGCGTTGACAGAGCGGGGGTCTACAATGAGCAGTTCTTC. Residues: CSVDRAGVYNEQFF. The chain uses TRBV29-1 and TRBJ2-1, with 8 bases identical to TRBD2. Germline lookup yields CDR1 SQVTM and CDR2 ANQGSEA. Trimming at V came to 3 bases and at J to 3 bases, leaving 4 bases not matched to a gene. The CDR3 sequence is 14 residues long.

This clone was recorded once. The rearrangement links TRBV4-1 to TRBJ1-1; no reliable D call. There are 14 residues in the CDR3. Trimming removed 6 bases at V and 0 bases at J, with 11 bases between. Germline assignment: CDR1 MGHRA and CDR2 YSYEKL. The CDR3: CASSIGLMNTEAFF. In nucleotides, the CDR3 is TGCGCCAGCAGTATTGGCCTCATGAACACTGAAGCTTTCTTT.

V gene TRBV19 combines with J gene TRBJ1-2, with unresolved D. The germline gives CDR1 LNHDA, CDR2 SQIVND (reference sequence). The CDR3 is made up of 14 amino acids. V was trimmed by 4 bases and J by 11 bases, leaving 20 bases between them. CDR3 amino acids: CASSTLEIWVGYTF. In DNA, the CDR3 is TGTGCCAGTAGTACCTTGGAAATTTGGGTCGGGTACACCTTC.

This clone is medium-sized (0.01 to 0.1%). The chain is built from TRBV6-4 and TRBJ2-3; TRBD2 aligns across 10 bases. The CDR3 runs 14 residues. Germline CDR1 and CDR2: MRHNA and SNTAGT. Trimming removed 3 bases from V and 4 bases from J; junction bases left unmatched: 1. In DNA form, the CDR3 reads TGTGCCAGCAGTGAAGCGGGAGGGTCAGATACGCAGTATTTT. Its protein is CASSEAGGSDTQYF.

The chain uses TRBV5-1 and TRBJ2-1; 14 bases map to TRBD2. This CDR3 has 17 residues. Germline V gives CDR1 SGHRS, CDR2 YFSETQ. V gave up 0 bases and J gave up 7 bases; unmatched junction bases: 6. CDR3 sequence reads: CASSLGMGLAGVNEQFF. The CDR3 nucleotides read TGCGCCAGCAGCTTGGGAATGGGACTAGCGGGAGTAAATGAGCAGTTCTTC.

In nucleotides, the CDR3 is TGTGCCAGCTCACCAATGCAGGGGGGGAACACTGAAGCTTTCTTT. This gives the protein CASSPMQGGNTEAFF. The chain employs TRBV18 and TRBJ1-1; 7 bases are a match to TRBD1. The CDR3 has 15 amino acids. The junction had 4 bases not matched to a gene; V was cut back by 2 bases and J by 1 base. Germline CDR1 KGHSH, CDR2 LQKENI.

V and J are TRBV4-1 and TRBJ1-1, with D possibly being TRBD1 (6 bases). CDR3 length: 18 amino acids. The ends were cut back, 6 bases at V and 7 bases at J, with 30 bases in the middle. From germline, CDR1 is MGHRA and CDR2 YSYEKL. The CDR3 sequence: CASRNSIQPLSRGGEAFF. The CDR3 coding sequence is TGCGCCAGCAGGAATAGCATCCAACCTCTCTCTCGAGGGGGTGAAGCTTTCTTT.

The chain employs TRBV9 and TRBJ2-1, with D maybe TRBD2 (6 bases). V was cut by 2 bases and J by 6 bases, with 15 bases left in between. This CDR3 has 15 residues. Germline CDR1 and CDR2: SGDLS and YYNGEE. Written as DNA, the CDR3 is TGTGCCAGCAGCGTTGATACGGGAGTGTTCAATGAGCAGTTCTTC. Translating gives CASSVDTGVFNEQFF.

The chain has TRBV7-6 and TRBJ2-5; D gene unclear. Germline V gene sequence: CDR1 SGHVS, CDR2 FNYEAQ. Trimming removed 4 bases from V and 3 bases from J, with 3 bases in between. The CDR3 runs to 11 residues. The CDR3 DNA reads TGTGCCAGCAGCTCAGAAGAGACCCAGTACTTC. Translating gives CASSSEETQYF.

The V call is TRBV30, the J call TRBJ2-6, with D possibly TRBD1 on 6 matching bases. The CDR3 extends over 16 amino acids. Trimming took off 2 bases at V and 4 bases at J, with 15 bases between the two ends. The germline gives CDR1 GTSNPN, CDR2 SVGIG (reference sequence). CDR3 in amino acids: CAWSPQGRRGANVLTF. In DNA, the CDR3 is TGTGCCTGGAGTCCACAGGGCCGGCGGGGGGCCAACGTCCTGACTTTC.

In DNA, the CDR3 is TGTGCCAGCAGCCAGAGCGACGCGGGCGGGGGGGAGCTGTTTTTT. Translating gives CASSQSDAGGGELFF. This chain connects TRBV4-2 to TRBJ2-2; perhaps TRBD2 as D (5 bases). Trimming stripped 3 bases from V and 8 bases from J, with 16 bases between. The germline gives CDR1 LGHNA, CDR2 YNFKEQ. The CDR3 spans 15 residues.

The genes are TRBV7-9 and TRBJ1-1; no clear D gene. CDR1 and CDR2 (germline): SEHNR, FQNEAQ (reference sequence). Between the trimmed V and J ends, which lost 3 bases and 4 bases, there was a span of 9 bases. The length of the CDR3 is 13 residues. The CDR3 nucleotides read TGTGCCAGCAGCTTGCGGGGTGGCACTGAAGCTTTCTTT. Protein: CASSLRGGTEAFF.

The chain links TRBV5-1 to TRBJ2-1, with 15 nucleotides matching TRBD2. This CDR3 has 15 amino acids. The trim removed 4 bases at V and 8 bases at J, leaving 4 bases unmatched. CDR1 SGHRS and CDR2 YFSETQ come from the germline V gene. In nucleotides, the CDR3 is TGCGCCAGCAGCCTGGGACTAGCGGGGGGCCATGAGCAGTTCTTC. It yields the protein CASSLGLAGGHEQFF.

As DNA, the CDR3 is TGCAGCGTTGTTGCCCAGGGGATCACCGGGGAGCTGTTTTTT. This translates into CSVVAQGITGELFF. The gene calls are TRBV29-1 and TRBJ2-2; tentative D call: TRBD1 (6 bases). The V gene lost 4 bases and the J gene lost 4 bases, with 13 bases spanning the gap. The CDR3 extends over 14 amino acids. In germline, CDR1 is SQVTM, CDR2 ANQGSEA.

V is TRBV27 and J is TRBJ2-7, with D perhaps TRBD1 (5 bases). Germline V gives CDR1 MNHEY, CDR2 SMNVEV (reference sequence). CDR3 length: 13 residues. The V end was cut by 5 bases, the J end by 3 bases, with 11 bases between. CDR3 DNA: TGTGCCAGCAGTACCCAAAGGGGCTACGAGCAGTACTTC. Translated: CASSTQRGYEQYF.

V gene TRBV27 combines with J gene TRBJ1-5; D unresolved. This CDR3 spans 15 amino acids. Germline CDR1 reads MNHEY; CDR2 reads SMNVEV (reference sequence). V was shortened by 5 bases and J by 4 bases, with 15 bases between the two germline ends. CDR3 amino acids: CASSPFTPLNQPQHF. Here the CDR3 DNA reads TGTGCCAGCAGTCCTTTTACGCCGCTAAATCAGCCCCAGCATTTT.

This chain joins TRBV14 and TRBJ2-1, with 7 bases matching TRBD1. The CDR3 is made up of 16 amino acids. Germline trimming cut 4 bases from V and 4 bases from J; bases unmatched to any gene: 10. Germline CDR1 reads SGHDN; CDR2 reads FVKESK. CDR3 nucleotide sequence: TGTGCCAGCAGCCTTCTAGGGGGCCCCTCTTACAATGAGCAGTTCTTC. Translating gives CASSLLGGPSYNEQFF. Supplemented by reference TRBV14 and TRBJ2-1, the full variable domain reads EAGVTQFPSHSVIEKGQTVTLRCDPISGHDNLYWYRRVMGKEIKFLLHFVKESKQDESGMPNNRFLAERTGGTYSTLKVQPAELEDSGVYFCASSLLGGPSYNEQFFGPGTRLTVL.